The 9 T cell receptor beta chains below come from one sample, sequenced in a study of blood T cell repertoires in COVID-19. Profiling relied on immunoSEQ multiplex PCR, and the TCRdb table lists in-frame clones only, not all of them. The sample has roughly 150,000 clones, approximately 87% seen once. The sequenced sample was peripheral blood. The receptor source for this set is a human donor in a cohort sampled during active COVID-19.

This clone was seen more than once but under ten times. Here the CDR3 reads CASSQTTGEKLFF. The CDR3 DNA reads as TGCGCCAGCAGCCAAACCACGGGTGAAAAACTGTTTTTT. The chain couples TRBV4-1 to TRBJ1-4; D gene uncertain. Trimming shortened V by 2 bases and J by 7 bases, and 8 bases separated the two germline ends. Germline CDR1 and CDR2: MGHRA and YSYEKL. This CDR3 is 13 amino acids long.

This clone occurred many times. Compared with germline, one end of the junction differs, possibly owing to a read error. The V call is TRBV6-5, the J call TRBJ2-3; D is unclear. The CDR3 is 13 amino acids. Germline values: CDR1 MNHEY, CDR2 SVGAGI. CDR3 sequence (DNA): TGTGCCAGCAGTGACTCTCTAGGAGATACGCAGTATTTT. Translated: CASSDSLGDTQYF.

The chain has TRBV30 and TRBJ2-5; D remains unclear. Trimming shortened V by 2 bases and J by 0 bases, and 7 bases separated the two germline ends. Germline CDR1 GTSNPN, CDR2 SVGIG (reference sequence). This CDR3 is 13 amino acids long. CDR3 DNA: TGTGCCTGGAGTAGAGACTACCAAGAGACCCAGTACTTC. Protein: CAWSRDYQETQYF.

The V call is TRBV15, the J call TRBJ1-5, with TRBD1 as a possible D gene (5 bases). The CDR3 has 15 residues. From germline, CDR1 is LNHNV and CDR2 YYDKDF (reference sequence). V was shortened by 6 bases and J by 0 bases, with 12 bases between the two germline ends. As DNA, the CDR3 is TGTGCCACCAGTCGGGGGGGGAGTAGCAATCAGCCCCAGCATTTT. This encodes CATSRGGSSNQPQHF.

V usage is TRBV5-6 and J usage is TRBJ2-7, with 9 bases identical to TRBD1. This CDR3 region has 16 residues. Trimming at V came to 5 bases and at J to 9 bases, leaving 18 bases not matched to a gene. Germline V CDR1 and CDR2: SGHDT, YYEEEE. In DNA, the CDR3 is TGTGCCAGCAGAACGCTCGACAGGGGGTTAGGGAGAGGGCAGTACTTC. This gives the protein CASRTLDRGLGRGQYF.

The V and J genes are TRBV19 and TRBJ2-1; TRBD1 is a possible D gene (6 bases). The CDR3 contains 14 residues. CDR1 LNHDA and CDR2 SQIVND come from the germline V gene (reference sequence). Trimming took 5 bases from V and 3 from J, leaving 11 bases between them. CDR3 coding DNA: TGTGCCAGTAGTCGACAGGCAGACTACAATGAGCAGTTCTTC. Protein product: CASSRQADYNEQFF.

The sample holds a few counts of this clone. The CDR3 sequence: CASSLDGEPYGYTF. CDR3 in DNA: TGCGCCAGCAGCTTGGATGGAGAACCCTATGGCTACACCTTC. V usage is TRBV5-1 and J usage is TRBJ1-2; the D is unclear. The CDR3 runs to 14 residues. V lost 0 bases to trimming and J lost 4 bases, with 10 bases between them. Germline V lookup: CDR1 SGHRS, CDR2 YFSETQ.

J is TRBJ2-5 and V is TRBV18, with a weak D call TRBD2 (5 bases). CDR3 size: 14 residues. V shed 3 bases and J shed 2 bases, with 10 bases lying between them. The V gene's germline CDR1 is KGHSH and CDR2 LQKENI. The CDR3 bases are TGTGCCAGCTCACCGGAGGTTATGCAAGAGACCCAGTACTTC. Its protein is CASSPEVMQETQYF.

The chain combines TRBV5-1 with TRBJ1-4; perhaps TRBD1 as D (6 bases). The V and J ends lost 0 bases and 4 bases respectively, with 10 bases between them. This CDR3 has 15 residues. Germline lookup yields CDR1 SGHRS and CDR2 YFSETQ. DNA of the CDR3: TGCGCCAGCAGCTTGGCCCCAGGGGTTAATGAAAAACTGTTTTTT. As protein: CASSLAPGVNEKLFF. Looking up the rest from reference TRBV5-1 and TRBJ1-4 gives the full variable domain: KAGVTQTPRYLIKTRGQQVTLSCSPISGHRSVSWYQQTPGQGLQFLFEYFSETQRNKGNFPGRFSGRQFSNSRSEMNVSTLELGDSALYLCASSLAPGVNEKLFFGSGTQLSVL.